These T cell receptor beta chains were read from a single sample in a study of blood T cell repertoires in COVID-19. The repertoire was sequenced with immunoSEQ multiplex PCR; TCRdb's copy has only in-frame clones and lacks some. The sample yields about 240,000 clones, approximately 86% seen once. The sequencing input was PBMCs or T cells enriched from blood (not recorded which). All receptors derive from a woman in her thirties or forties with acute COVID-19. Both conserved end residues are part of each CDR3. A D gene is named only where the DNA matches it firmly. The listing skips clone size in some rows; elsewhere it reads once, few, many or a size class.

j_call: TRBJ2-7; v_call: TRBV28; d_call: TRBD2; clone_size: .; cdr3_aa: CATEDTGLAGGPYEQYF; cdr3_nt: TGTGCCACCGAAGACACGGGACTAGCGGGAGGGCCCTACGAGCAGTACTTC
j_call: TRBJ1-2; v_call: TRBV6-5; d_call: .; clone_size: .; cdr3_aa: CASARGYGYTF; cdr3_nt: TGTGCCAGCGCTCGGGGCTATGGCTACACCTTC
j_call: TRBJ2-2; v_call: TRBV6-5; d_call: .; clone_size: .; cdr3_aa: CASSYDTNTGELFF; cdr3_nt: TGTGCCAGCAGTTACGACACTAACACCGGGGAGCTGTTTTTT
j_call: TRBJ2-1; v_call: TRBV7-9; d_call: TRBD1; clone_size: .; cdr3_aa: CASSYADRGEYNEQFF; cdr3_nt: TGTGCCAGCAGTTACGCAGACAGGGGGGAATACAATGAGCAGTTCTTC
j_call: TRBJ1-2; v_call: TRBV14; d_call: .; clone_size: .; cdr3_aa: CASSPLTPGYGYTF; cdr3_nt: TGTGCCAGCAGCCCTTTGACTCCTGGCTATGGCTACACCTTC
j_call: TRBJ2-5; v_call: TRBV3-1/TRBV3-2; d_call: .; clone_size: once; cdr3_aa: CASSQDQGSVTQYF; cdr3_nt: TGTGCCAGCAGCCAAGATCAGGGCAGTGTGACCCAGTACTTC
j_call: TRBJ1-4; v_call: TRBV29-1; d_call: .; clone_size: .; cdr3_aa: CSVVEQGSTNEKLFF; cdr3_nt: TGCAGCGTTGTCGAACAGGGTTCCACTAATGAAAAACTGTTTTTT
j_call: TRBJ2-3; v_call: TRBV27; d_call: .; clone_size: .; cdr3_aa: CASSLMASSDTQYF; cdr3_nt: TGTGCCAGCAGTTTAATGGCTAGTTCGGATACGCAGTATTTT
j_call: TRBJ1-4; v_call: TRBV19; d_call: .; clone_size: .; cdr3_aa: CASSTGLELSEKLFF; cdr3_nt: TGTGCCAGTAGTACTGGGTTGGAGCTTAGTGAAAAACTGTTTTTT
j_call: TRBJ2-3; v_call: TRBV11-3; d_call: TRBD1; clone_size: .; cdr3_aa: CASSVTGGRTQYF; cdr3_nt: TGTGCCAGCAGCGTCACAGGGGGGCGGACGCAGTATTTT
j_call: TRBJ1-6; v_call: TRBV5-1; d_call: .; clone_size: .; cdr3_aa: CASSLTVSSPLHF; cdr3_nt: TGCGCCAGCAGCTTGACAGTGAGTTCACCCCTCCACTTT
j_call: TRBJ2-6; v_call: TRBV9; d_call: .; clone_size: .; cdr3_aa: CASSVDPGSSGANVLTF; cdr3_nt: TGTGCCAGCAGCGTAGACCCAGGTTCCTCTGGGGCCAACGTCCTGACTTTC
j_call: TRBJ1-4; v_call: TRBV6-1; d_call: .; clone_size: .; cdr3_aa: CASSESTGDNEKLFF; cdr3_nt: TGTGCCAGCAGTGAATCGACAGGCGATAATGAAAAACTGTTTTTT
j_call: TRBJ1-5; v_call: TRBV6-5; d_call: .; clone_size: .; cdr3_aa: CASSYSTRLSNQPQHF; cdr3_nt: TGTGCCAGCAGTTACTCGACCAGGCTTAGCAATCAGCCCCAGCATTTT
j_call: TRBJ1-1; v_call: TRBV6-2/TRBV6-3; d_call: .; clone_size: .; cdr3_aa: CASSPFPGLTGEVTEAFF; cdr3_nt: TGTGCCAGCAGTCCCTTCCCTGGGCTGACAGGCGAGGTCACTGAAGCTTTCTTT
j_call: TRBJ1-2; v_call: TRBV6-1; d_call: .; clone_size: .; cdr3_aa: CASSERLTGLLDGYTF; cdr3_nt: TGTGCCAGCAGTGAGAGACTTACAGGTCTTTTAGATGGCTACACCTTC
j_call: TRBJ1-6; v_call: TRBV12-3/TRBV12-4; d_call: .; clone_size: few; cdr3_aa: CASSPLNSPLHF; cdr3_nt: TGTGCCAGCAGTCCGTTAAATTCACCCCTCCACTTT
j_call: TRBJ2-7; v_call: TRBV7-8; d_call: .; clone_size: .; cdr3_aa: CASSLLRESYEQYF; cdr3_nt: TGTGCCAGCAGCCTCCTTCGGGAATCCTACGAGCAGTACTTC
j_call: TRBJ2-7; v_call: TRBV28; d_call: TRBD2; clone_size: .; cdr3_aa: CASSLGLAGGYEQYF; cdr3_nt: TGTGCCAGCAGTTTGGGACTAGCGGGAGGTTACGAGCAGTACTTC
j_call: TRBJ2-3; v_call: TRBV11-3; d_call: .; clone_size: once; cdr3_aa: CASALAASTDTQYF; cdr3_nt: TGTGCCAGTGCTTTAGCAGCAAGCACAGATACGCAGTATTTT
j_call: TRBJ1-1; v_call: TRBV11-3; d_call: TRBD1; clone_size: .; cdr3_aa: CASSPRQGMMNTEAFF; cdr3_nt: TGTGCCAGCAGCCCCCGACAGGGAATGATGAACACTGAAGCTTTCTTT
j_call: TRBJ2-1; v_call: TRBV13; d_call: TRBD2; clone_size: .; cdr3_aa: CASSRTSGRAGGYNEQFF; cdr3_nt: TGTGCCAGCAGTCGGACTAGCGGGAGGGCCGGGGGGTACAATGAGCAGTTCTTC
j_call: TRBJ2-1; v_call: TRBV7-9; d_call: .; clone_size: .; cdr3_aa: CASSLRPNEQFF; cdr3_nt: TGTGCCAGCAGCCTCCGTCCCAATGAGCAGTTCTTC
j_call: TRBJ2-5; v_call: TRBV5-1; d_call: .; clone_size: few; cdr3_aa: CASSLVDSQETQYF; cdr3_nt: TGCGCCAGCAGCTTGGTGGACAGTCAAGAGACCCAGTACTTC
j_call: TRBJ2-3; v_call: TRBV6-1; d_call: TRBD2; clone_size: .; cdr3_aa: CASSVRLAEDTDTQYF; cdr3_nt: TGTGCCAGCAGTGTTCGACTAGCAGAGGACACAGATACGCAGTATTTT
j_call: TRBJ1-2; v_call: TRBV18; d_call: TRBD1; clone_size: .; cdr3_aa: CASSPLRQGKDYGYTF; cdr3_nt: TGTGCCAGCTCACCTTTACGACAGGGGAAGGACTATGGCTACACCTTC
j_call: TRBJ2-7; v_call: TRBV4-2; d_call: TRBD2; clone_size: .; cdr3_aa: CASSQDSRESEQYF; cdr3_nt: TGTGCCAGCAGCCAAGATTCGCGGGAGTCCGAGCAGTACTTC
j_call: TRBJ2-1; v_call: TRBV6-5; d_call: TRBD2; clone_size: .; cdr3_aa: CASRAMLAGIWEQFF; cdr3_nt: TGTGCCAGCAGAGCTATGCTAGCGGGAATCTGGGAGCAGTTCTTC
j_call: TRBJ2-3; v_call: TRBV6-5; d_call: TRBD2; clone_size: .; cdr3_aa: CASRNSGGPTDTQYF; cdr3_nt: TGTGCCAGCAGAAATAGCGGGGGCCCCACAGATACGCAGTATTTT